Following are 14 T cell receptor beta chains from one sample sequenced in a study of T cells in Graves' hyperthyroidism and ophthalmopathy. The TCR beta CDR3 regions underwent amplification using RNA transcripts as the source. HTBI primers drove first-round RT-PCR of the TCR CDR3. TCRdb reprocessed the multiplex PCR reads via MiXCR and lists one record per CDR3 protein. The sample lists roughly 420,000 distinct CDR3 sequences, approximately 14% occurring once. Sequencing input: blood. The source is a woman aged 18-29 years with Graves' hyperthyroidism.

The chain carries TRBV20-1 and TRBJ1-5; D ambiguous. The V and J ends lost 0 bases and 7 bases respectively, with 16 bases between them. Germline CDR1 DFQATT, CDR2 SNEGSKA (reference sequence). The CDR3 totals 15 residues. The CDR3 reads CSARDVSVLGQPQHF. CDR3 DNA sequence: TGCAGTGCTAGAGACGTGAGCGTCCTGGGGCAGCCCCAGCATTTT.

This chain joins TRBV20-1 and TRBJ2-1; TRBD2 is a possible D gene (7 bases). The CDR3 totals 17 residues. CDR1 is DFQATT and CDR2 is SNEGSKA in the germline V gene (reference sequence). The V gene lost 1 base and the J gene lost 0 bases, with 16 bases spanning the gap. DNA of the CDR3: TGCAGTGCTAGAGGGACGGGGGGCCAGAGCTCCTACAATGAGCAGTTCTTC. Translated: CSARGTGGQSSYNEQFF.

This clonotype has a handful of counts. J is TRBJ1-5 and V is TRBV19; D remains ambiguous. Germline values: CDR1 LNHDA, CDR2 SQIVND (reference sequence). V was pared by 6 bases and J by 4 bases, with 16 bases between. This CDR3 contains 15 residues. CDR3: CASSPSRAENQPQHF. The CDR3 DNA follows: TGTGCCAGTAGCCCGAGCCGGGCCGAGAATCAGCCCCAGCATTTT.

This clonotype was counted at least ten times. The chain is built from TRBV24-1 and TRBJ2-1; possibly TRBD2 for D (6 bases). The V and J ends lost 3 bases and 4 bases respectively, with 9 bases between them. This CDR3 is 14 amino acids long. CDR1 is KGHDR and CDR2 is SFDVKD in the germline V gene. The DNA for the CDR3 is TGTGCCACCAGTGATACGGGACTGTACAATGAGCAGTTCTTC. Its protein product is CATSDTGLYNEQFF.

The CDR3 DNA is TGCAGTGCTAGCAGGTCAGGGAAGGAAGACGAGCAGTACTTC. It specifies CSASRSGKEDEQYF. This chain links TRBV20-1 with TRBJ2-7; possible D gene TRBD1, 5 bases. This CDR3 region has 14 residues. Per the germline V gene, CDR1 is DFQATT and CDR2 is SNEGSKA (reference sequence). V was shortened by 3 bases and J by 5 bases, with 17 bases between the two germline ends.

The gene calls are TRBV6-1 and TRBJ2-1; D unclear. Deletions cut 2 bases from V and 8 bases from J, with 13 bases between. CDR1 and CDR2 from the germline V gene are MNHNS and SASEGT. CDR3 length: 14 residues. CDR3 protein: CASSENLSRYEQFF. For the CDR3, the DNA is TGTGCCAGCAGTGAAAATTTATCGCGATATGAGCAGTTCTTC.

The chain carries TRBV6-6 and TRBJ1-3; D is undetermined. Germline-derived CDR1 and CDR2 are MNHNY and SVGAGI (reference sequence). The CDR3 extends over 14 amino acids. V shed 2 bases and J shed 2 bases, with 7 bases lying between them. CDR3 nucleotide sequence: TGTGCCAGCAGTTACGGGCCCCCTGGAAACACCATATATTTT. Amino acids: CASSYGPPGNTIYF.

This clonotype showed up many times. The V gene is TRBV3-1, the J gene TRBJ2-5, with 10 positions matching TRBD2. V lost 4 bases, J lost 2 bases, and 10 bases stayed unmatched. From germline, CDR1 is LGHDT and CDR2 YNNKEL (reference sequence). The length of the CDR3 is 17 residues. Here the CDR3 reads CASSPHPPLAGQETQYF. The CDR3 nucleotides read TGTGCCAGCAGCCCCCATCCCCCACTAGCGGGACAAGAGACCCAGTACTTC.

In its sample, this clonotype was seen a few times. The genes are TRBV10-3 and TRBJ1-5, with a tentative D call TRBD1 (5 bases). V lost 10 bases, J lost 1 base, and 17 bases lay in between. Germline-derived CDR1 and CDR2 are ENHRY and SYGVKD. CDR3 length: 15 amino acids. CDR3 loop: CATSLDGGSNQPQHF. The DNA of the CDR3 is TGTGCCACCTCATTGGATGGGGGGAGCAATCAGCCCCAGCATTTT.

This clonotype was detected many times. The chain employs TRBV6-1 and TRBJ1-2; tentative D call: TRBD1 (6 bases). This CDR3 has 13 residues. From germline, CDR1 is MNHNS and CDR2 SASEGT. V shed 5 bases and J shed 8 bases, with 15 bases lying between them. Written as DNA, the CDR3 is TGTGCCAGCAGTCAACAGGGATTCTGGGGCTACACCTTC. As protein: CASSQQGFWGYTF.

This clonotype occurred many times. This chain connects TRBV7-2 to TRBJ2-7; 9 bases match TRBD2. The germline V gene has CDR1 SGHTA and CDR2 FQGNSA. Trimming removed 5 bases from V and 3 bases from J; junction bases left unmatched: 8. This CDR3 region has 15 residues. The CDR3: CASSLSGGLVYEQYF. The CDR3 bases are TGTGCCAGCAGCCTTAGCGGGGGCCTAGTCTACGAGCAGTACTTC.

This clonotype was found many times. CDR3: CASSPGQLSSTDTQYF. The CDR3 nucleotides read TGTGCCAGCAGCCCGGGACAGCTCTCTAGCACAGATACGCAGTATTTT. This chain uses TRBV11-3 with TRBJ2-3, with 7 bases that match TRBD1. CDR1 is SGHNT, CDR2 YENEEA, per germline. The ends lost 5 bases at V and 0 bases at J; junction bases unmatched: 8. The CDR3 is 16 amino acids.

This clonotype was found many times. The V and J genes are TRBV6-1 and TRBJ1-2; tentative D call: TRBD1 (5 bases). Germline V gene sequence: CDR1 MNHNS, CDR2 SASEGT. This CDR3 region has 17 residues. Trimming shortened V by 7 bases and J by 4 bases, and 25 bases separated the two germline ends. CDR3 nucleotides: TGTGCCAGCACCCATCGCCGGGGGGGACGGACGGCCTATGGCTACACCTTC. This codes for CASTHRRGGRTAYGYTF.

This clonotype was seen repeatedly, ten times or more. The gene calls are TRBV6-1 and TRBJ1-5; unclear D gene. Per germline, CDR1 MNHNS and CDR2 SASEGT. V lost 5 bases, J lost 5 bases, and 10 bases lay in between. This CDR3 contains 13 residues. The CDR3 region has the DNA TGTGCCAGCAGTTGGAGTACAGATCAGCCCCAGCATTTT. It is translated as CASSWSTDQPQHF.